The 12 T cell receptor beta chains in this list originate from one sample, sequenced in a study of spatial heterogeneity in lung cancer. One entry per CDR3 protein results from TCRdb running MiXCR on the 5' RACE reads. The sample comprises under 25,000 distinct CDR3 sequences, 7% of which are singletons, and roughly 13% rests with the top ten. Documented time point: sample taken at primary tumor resection. Sequenced material: PBMCs, taken at surgery. The source is a male donor with early-stage non-small cell lung cancer.

There are many counts of this clonotype. V is TRBV4-1 and J is TRBJ1-1; D call uncertain. The CDR3 contains 15 residues. Germline values: CDR1 MGHRA, CDR2 YSYEKL. Trimming left V 0 bases short and J 4 bases short, with 12 bases between. CDR3 sequence (DNA): TGCGCCAGCAGCCAAGAACGCGGGATAAGCACTGAAGCTTTCTTT. Translated, it gives CASSQERGISTEAFF.

This clonotype came up many times. The chain has TRBV12-3 or TRBV12-4 and TRBJ2-2, with no clear D. V shed 2 bases and J shed 0 bases, with 10 bases lying between them. The CDR3 totals 16 residues. In DNA form, the CDR3 reads TGTGCCAGCAGTTTAAACATGGCAGCGAACACCGGGGAGCTGTTTTTT. It yields the protein CASSLNMAANTGELFF.

This clonotype was seen ten or more times. V gene TRBV4-1 combines with J gene TRBJ2-5; possible D gene TRBD2, 6 bases. Per germline, CDR1 MGHRA and CDR2 YSYEKL. The CDR3 has 14 residues. The V end lost 1 base, the J end lost 7 bases, and 13 bases lay between the germline ends. The CDR3 DNA reads as TGCGCCAGCAGCCAAGTGCCGGGGGTCGGGACCCAGTACTTC. Protein product: CASSQVPGVGTQYF.

This clonotype was picked up many times. The rearrangement joins TRBV7-9 to TRBJ1-6; 8 positions agree with TRBD1. The CDR3 is 13 residues long. Germline V gene lookup returns CDR1 SEHNR and CDR2 FQNEAQ (reference sequence). V lost 3 bases, J lost 15 bases, and 7 bases stayed unmatched. CDR3 sequence reads: CASSLGQAIFLHF. In nucleotides, the CDR3 is TGTGCCAGCAGCTTGGGACAGGCTATATTCCTCCACTTT.

This clonotype was detected ten times or more. The chain uses TRBV5-1 and TRBJ1-2; perhaps TRBD1 as D (6 bases). Germline CDR1 and CDR2: SGHRS and YFSETQ. This CDR3 is 15 amino acids long. Trimming pared 5 bases from V and 5 bases from J, leaving 19 bases between. Written as DNA, the CDR3 is TGCGCCAGCAGAGTTCATGGGGGGCTGTGGTATGGCTACACCTTC. Encoded protein: CASRVHGGLWYGYTF.

This sequence joins TRBV20-1 and TRBJ1-2; D remains unclear. V dropped 0 bases and J dropped 1 base, with 9 bases sitting between them. The CDR3 is 14 residues long. CDR1 DFQATT and CDR2 SNEGSKA come from the germline V gene (reference sequence). The CDR3 reads CSARDHRHNYGYTF. The CDR3 DNA reads as TGCAGTGCTAGAGACCACAGACATAACTATGGCTACACCTTC.

This clonotype has ten or more counts. In DNA, the CDR3 is TGTGCCAGCAGCGAGGACTACGACAAACCCTACAATGAGCAGTTCTTC. Translated, it gives CASSEDYDKPYNEQFF. The gene calls are TRBV5-6 and TRBJ2-1, with D tentatively TRBD2 (6 bases). Trimming removed 4 bases at V and 2 bases at J, with 16 bases between. The germline V gene has CDR1 SGHDT and CDR2 YYEEEE. This CDR3 contains 16 residues.

This clonotype was observed at least ten times. The chain uses TRBV6-1 and TRBJ2-3; TRBD2 might be the D (6 bases). Trimming removed 6 bases at V and 6 bases at J, with 13 bases between. The CDR3 is 13 residues long. The germline CDR1 and CDR2 sequences are MNHNS and SASEGT. The CDR3 here is CASRPGVWDTQYF. The DNA for the CDR3 is TGTGCCAGCAGGCCGGGAGTTTGGGATACGCAGTATTTT.

This clonotype was observed a few times. The rearrangement joins TRBV20-1 to TRBJ2-5; maybe TRBD2 (5 bases). Trimming took 2 bases from V and 4 from J, leaving 11 bases between them. Germline-derived CDR1 and CDR2 are DFQATT and SNEGSKA (reference sequence). The CDR3 is 13 amino acids. In DNA form, the CDR3 reads TGCAGTGCTAGAAACCTCCGGGGAGAGACCCAGTACTTC. Its translation: CSARNLRGETQYF.

This clonotype was seen repeatedly, ten times or more. The chain links TRBV20-1 to TRBJ2-3; weak D call: TRBD1 (6 bases). Trimming took off 4 bases at V and 1 base at J, with 15 bases between the two ends. The length of the CDR3 is 15 residues. Germline values: CDR1 DFQATT, CDR2 SNEGSKA (reference sequence). The DNA of the CDR3 is TGCAGTGCTATTTTGGGGGCGGAAGGCACAGATACGCAGTATTTT. Its translation: CSAILGAEGTDTQYF.

In its sample, this clonotype was seen many times. The chain has TRBV28 and TRBJ2-7; D possibly uses TRBD1 or TRBD2 (6 bases each). The CDR3 totals 12 residues. V lost 5 bases, J lost 3 bases, and 8 bases lay in between. Germline CDR1 MDHEN, CDR2 SYDVKM. CDR3 nucleotides: TGTGCCAGCAGTAGGGGGGACTACGAGCAGTACGTC. This sequence encodes CASSRGDYEQYV.

In this sample, this clonotype turned up a few times. The chain couples TRBV28 to TRBJ1-1, with 9 bases lining up with TRBD1. The CDR3 runs 15 residues. Germline lookup yields CDR1 MDHEN and CDR2 SYDVKM. J was trimmed by 4 bases and V by 4 bases; bases with no gene match: 7. DNA of the CDR3: TGTGCCAGCAGTTCGGACAGGGGCTGGACCACTGAAGCTTTCTTT. It codes for CASSSDRGWTTEAFF. Combining the CDR3 with reference TRBV28 and TRBJ1-1 gives the whole variable domain DVKVTQSSRYLVKRTGEKVFLECVQDMDHENMFWYRQDPGLGLRLIYFSYDVKMKEKGDIPEGYSVSREKKERFSLILESASTNQTSMYLCASSSDRGWTTEAFFGQGTRLTVV.